One TCR beta chain is described in this entry. Positive CCR7 selection of CD45RO-negative cells yielded the naive CD8 cells, and terminally differentiated effector memory CD45RA+ cells were excluded. With 4 bases clipped from V and 4 bases from J, the junction kept 3 bases outside the gene matches. This CDR3 is 16 amino acids long. Germline V gene data show CDR1 as MNHNY and CDR2 as SVGAGI (reference sequence). These data come from a study of shared clonotypes between healthy human individuals. The assay ran at deep level. 150 to 250 ng DNA, 30,000 to 35,000 T cell genomes, went into each sorted-subset replicate PCR. Clones were sequenced by immunoSEQ multiplex PCR, and TCRdb holds only the in-frame ones, with some missing. Of under 2,000,000 clones listed, just under 95% were seen once; the top ten hold around 1.2%.

Sequencing used naive CD8+ T cells sorted from blood. This TCR derives from a man between 18 and 29 years old in good health. The chain has TRBV6-6 and TRBJ2-2, with 13 bases aligning to TRBD2. The CDR3 sequence: CASSFGTSGTTGELFF. In nucleotides, the CDR3 is TGTGCCAGCAGTTTTGGGACTAGCGGGACCACCGGGGAGCTGTTTTTT.